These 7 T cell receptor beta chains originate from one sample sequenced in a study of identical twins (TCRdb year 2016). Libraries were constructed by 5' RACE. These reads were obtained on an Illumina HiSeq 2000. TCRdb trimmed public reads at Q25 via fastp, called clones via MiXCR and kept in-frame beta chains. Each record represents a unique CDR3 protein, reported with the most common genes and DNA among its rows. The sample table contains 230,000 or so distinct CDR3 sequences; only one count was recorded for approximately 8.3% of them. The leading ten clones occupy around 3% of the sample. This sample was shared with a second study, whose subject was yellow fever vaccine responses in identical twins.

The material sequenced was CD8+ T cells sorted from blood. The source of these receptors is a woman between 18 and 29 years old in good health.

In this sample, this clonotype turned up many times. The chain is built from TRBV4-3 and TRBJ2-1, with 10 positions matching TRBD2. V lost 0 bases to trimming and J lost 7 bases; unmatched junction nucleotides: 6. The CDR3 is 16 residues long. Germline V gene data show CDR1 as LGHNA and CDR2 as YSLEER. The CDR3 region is CASSQDLAGEYNEQFF. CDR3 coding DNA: TGCGCCAGCAGCCAAGATCTAGCGGGAGAGTATAATGAGCAGTTCTTC.

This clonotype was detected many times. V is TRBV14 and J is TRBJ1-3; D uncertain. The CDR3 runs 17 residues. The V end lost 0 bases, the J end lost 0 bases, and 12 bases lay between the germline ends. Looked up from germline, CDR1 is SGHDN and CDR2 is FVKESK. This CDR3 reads CASSQDGVVLSGNTIYF. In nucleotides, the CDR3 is TGTGCCAGCAGCCAAGACGGGGTCGTCCTCTCTGGAAACACCATATATTTT. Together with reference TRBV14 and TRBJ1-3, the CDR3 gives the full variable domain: EAGVTQFPSHSVIEKGQTVTLRCDPISGHDNLYWYRRVMGKEIKFLLHFVKESKQDESGMPNNRFLAERTGGTYSTLKVQPAELEDSGVYFCASSQDGVVLSGNTIYFGEGSWLTVV.

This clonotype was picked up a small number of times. The CDR3 coding sequence is TGTGCCAGCAGCCAGGCTCTAGCGGGACCGATCAATGAGCAGTTCTTC. It yields the protein CASSQALAGPINEQFF. The chain employs TRBV4-2 and TRBJ2-1, with TRBD2 identical over 9 bases. Germline V lookup: CDR1 LGHNA, CDR2 YNFKEQ. The CDR3 covers 16 residues. The ends lost 3 bases at V and 6 bases at J; junction bases unmatched: 9.

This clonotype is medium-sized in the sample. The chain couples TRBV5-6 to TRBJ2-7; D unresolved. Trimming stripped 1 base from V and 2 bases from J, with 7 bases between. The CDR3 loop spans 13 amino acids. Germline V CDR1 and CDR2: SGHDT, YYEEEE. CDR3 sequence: CASSLRQAYEQYF. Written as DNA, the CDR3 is TGTGCCAGCAGCTTGAGGCAAGCCTACGAGCAGTACTTC.

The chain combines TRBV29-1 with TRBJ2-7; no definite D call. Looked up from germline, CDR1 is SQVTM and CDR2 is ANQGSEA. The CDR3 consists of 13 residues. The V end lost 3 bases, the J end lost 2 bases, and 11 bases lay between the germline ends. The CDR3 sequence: CSVERDAPYEQYF. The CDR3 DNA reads TGCAGCGTTGAGCGCGACGCGCCCTACGAGCAGTACTTC.

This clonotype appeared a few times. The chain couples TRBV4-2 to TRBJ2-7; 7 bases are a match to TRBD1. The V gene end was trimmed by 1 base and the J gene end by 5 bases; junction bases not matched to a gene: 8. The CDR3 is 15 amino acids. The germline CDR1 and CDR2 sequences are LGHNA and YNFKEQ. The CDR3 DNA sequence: TGTGCCAGCAGCCAAGGACTGACAGGGATGGACGAGCAGTACTTC. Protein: CASSQGLTGMDEQYF.

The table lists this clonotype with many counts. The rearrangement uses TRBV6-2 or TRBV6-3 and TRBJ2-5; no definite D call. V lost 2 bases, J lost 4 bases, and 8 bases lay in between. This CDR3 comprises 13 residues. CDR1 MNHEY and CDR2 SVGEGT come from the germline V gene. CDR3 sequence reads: CASSYVGGETQYF. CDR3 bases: TGTGCCAGCAGTTACGTGGGTGGAGAGACCCAGTACTTC.